This T cell receptor (beta chain) appears in the sequencing data of a study of blood T cell repertoires in COVID-19. Sequencing was performed with immunoSEQ multiplex PCR; in TCRdb, only in-frame clones are kept and a portion is missing. The sample has about 87,000 clones, approximately 80% seen once. The CDR3 is 17 residues long. The V segment lost 5 bases and the J segment 0 bases; nucleotides outside the gene matches: 6. CDR1 and CDR2 (germline): SGHVS, FNYEAQ. This sequence joins TRBV7-6 and TRBJ2-3; TRBD2 matches 12 bases. The clonotype was recovered from a woman in her 70s with acute or convalescent COVID-19. Sequenced: peripheral blood. The chain's CDR3 is CASSKKLAGGSTDTQYF. The CDR3 nucleotides read TGTGCCAGCAGCAAGAAACTAGCGGGGGGTAGCACAGATACGCAGTATTTT. The entire variable domain, with the rest obtained from reference TRBV7-6 and TRBJ2-3, is as follows: GAGVSQSPRYKVTKRGQDVALRCDPISGHVSLYWYRQALGQGPEFLTYFNYEAQQDKSGLPNDRFSAERPEGSISTLTIQRTEQRDSAMYRCASSKKLAGGSTDTQYFGPGTRLTVL.